The 15 T cell receptor beta chains listed next were all sequenced from one sample in a study of cytomegalovirus exposure and HLA in healthy donors. Researchers ran the PCR with 60 Vbeta and 13 Jbeta primers. Libraries were prepared by immunoSEQ multiplex PCR; TCRdb keeps only in-frame clonotypes and omits some of them. The sample yields around 100,000 clones, 77% seen once. Sample: PBMCs. The receptors come from a male donor in good health and CMV-seropositive.

Worth noting for this clone: Germline and junction disagree at one end, which may indicate a read error. The chain is built from TRBV2 and TRBJ2-6, with a possible D match to TRBD1 (5 bases). Germline V gene sequence: CDR1 SNHLY, CDR2 FYNNEI. The length of the CDR3 is 16 residues. The CDR3 region has the DNA TGTGCCAGCAGTGCGGACGGTCCCCCTGGGGCCAACGGCCTGACTTTC. Amino acid sequence: CASSADGPPGANGLTF. Full variable domain (rest looked up from reference TRBV2 and TRBJ2-6): EPEVTQTPSHQVTQMGQEVILRCVPISNHLYFYWYRQILGQKVEFLVSFYNNEISEKSEIFDDQFSVERPDGSNFTLKIRSTKLEDSAMYFCASSADGPPGANGLTFGAGSRLTVL.

This chain connects TRBV4-2 to TRBJ2-2; 12 positions match TRBD2. V dropped 2 bases and J dropped 4; count of bases not matched to a gene: 2. The CDR3 is 16 amino acids. Germline V gives CDR1 LGHNA, CDR2 YNFKEQ. CDR3 protein: CASSQTTSGSTGELFF. DNA for the CDR3: TGTGCCAGCAGCCAAACGACTAGCGGGAGCACCGGGGAGCTGTTTTTT.

This clone was counted a single time. The chain couples TRBV29-1 to TRBJ2-7; a weak D match, TRBD2 (5 bases). CDR1 SQVTM and CDR2 ANQGSEA come from the germline V gene. The CDR3 sequence is 11 residues long. Trimming left V 4 bases short and J 7 bases short, with 11 bases between. CDR3 protein: CSVGSAGEQYF. CDR3 DNA sequence: TGCAGCGTTGGGTCGGCGGGTGAGCAGTACTTC.

V is TRBV5-1 and J is TRBJ2-1; 14 positions agree with TRBD2. Losses at the gene ends were 4 bases for V and 10 bases for J; bases not matched to a gene: 7. Per the germline V gene, CDR1 is SGHRS and CDR2 is YFSETQ. The CDR3 is made up of 15 amino acids. CDR3 in DNA: TGCGCCAGCAGCGCCTCCGGGACTAGCGGGAGAGAGCAGTTCTTC. It translates to CASSASGTSGREQFF.

The chain has TRBV19 and TRBJ2-2; 7 bases map to TRBD2. V was clipped by 3 bases and J by 7 bases; unmatched bases: 14. Germline loops: CDR1 LNHDA, CDR2 SQIVND (reference sequence). This CDR3 is built from 17 residues. The CDR3 sequence is CASSIGVVGRPVGELFF. For the CDR3, the DNA is TGTGCCAGTAGTATCGGCGTTGTCGGGAGGCCGGTCGGGGAGCTGTTTTTT.

V and J are TRBV19 and TRBJ1-1; D perhaps matches TRBD1 (6 bases). CDR3 length: 14 amino acids. V gave up 7 bases and J gave up 1 base, with 13 bases separating them. Germline-derived CDR1 and CDR2 are LNHDA and SQIVND (reference sequence). DNA for the CDR3: TGTGCCAGTAACCCGGACAGAACGAACACTGAAGCTTTCTTT. Translation: CASNPDRTNTEAFF.

This clone has a single count. This chain joins TRBV5-4 and TRBJ2-2; D is perhaps TRBD1 (6 bases). Per germline, CDR1 SGHNT and CDR2 YYREEE (reference sequence). The germline V and J ends were trimmed by 4 bases and 3 bases, with 10 bases remaining between them. CDR3 length: 14 amino acids. CDR3 protein: CASSRDTDTGELFF. The CDR3 DNA is TGTGCCAGCAGCCGGGACACGGACACCGGGGAGCTGTTTTTT.

Only one count was recorded for this clone. V usage is TRBV6-1 and J usage is TRBJ2-7; 7 positions match TRBD2. Looked up from germline, CDR1 is MNHNS and CDR2 is SASEGT. Losses at the gene ends were 7 bases for V and 4 bases for J; bases not matched to a gene: 7. The CDR3 loop spans 13 amino acids. The CDR3 region has the DNA TGTGCCAGCACAGTGGGAGGGCGGTACGAGCAGTACTTC. Translation gives CASTVGGRYEQYF.

This chain joins TRBV9 and TRBJ2-2; 9 bases are shared with TRBD1. Germline V gene lookup returns CDR1 SGDLS and CDR2 YYNGEE. Trimming cost V 3 bases and J 4 bases; bases outside gene matches: 4. This CDR3 has 15 amino acids. CDR3 nucleotide sequence: TGTGCCAGCAGCGACAGGGGGCGCGTCACCGGGGAGCTGTTTTTT. It codes for CASSDRGRVTGELFF.

This clone was seen repeatedly, ten times or more. The chain is built from TRBV7-9 and TRBJ2-7, with a tentative D call TRBD1 (6 bases). This CDR3 region has 15 residues. V was cut by 5 bases and J by 7 bases, with 21 bases left in between. Germline-derived CDR1 and CDR2 are SEHNR and FQNEAQ (reference sequence). DNA of the CDR3: TGTGCCAGCAGCAACCCGACAGGTTTGGGATGGGAGCAGTACTTC. Translating gives CASSNPTGLGWEQYF.

About this clone itself: This sample includes further DNA sequences coding for the same CDR3. This chain joins TRBV7-8 and TRBJ2-1; 8 positions match TRBD2. Losses at the gene ends were 5 bases for V and 0 bases for J; bases not matched to a gene: 15. Germline V CDR1 and CDR2: SGHVS, FQNEAQ. The CDR3 runs 19 residues. The CDR3 loop reads CASSQRPESGGSSYNEQFF. The DNA for the CDR3 is TGTGCCAGCAGCCAACGGCCGGAATCGGGAGGGAGCTCCTACAATGAGCAGTTCTTC.

The gene calls are TRBV30 and TRBJ2-5, with 13 bases that match TRBD2. Germline CDR1 reads GTSNPN; CDR2 reads SVGIG (reference sequence). The CDR3 sequence is 15 residues long. Trimming cost V 2 bases and J 4 bases; bases outside gene matches: 4. CDR3 sequence: CAWSTGLAGVETQYF. CDR3 nucleotides: TGTGCCTGGAGTACCGGACTAGCGGGAGTAGAGACCCAGTACTTC.

Notes on this clone: Different DNA sequences within this sample yield the same CDR3. The chain carries TRBV5-5 and TRBJ1-2; no firm D call. The CDR3 contains 13 residues. CDR1 and CDR2 (germline): SGHKS, YYEKEE (reference sequence). Trimming took off 4 bases at V and 2 bases at J, with 9 bases between the two ends. The CDR3: CASSPERNYGYTF. The CDR3 DNA reads as TGTGCCAGCAGCCCCGAGCGCAACTATGGCTACACCTTC.

The rearrangement uses TRBV14 and TRBJ1-3; D remains unclear. The ends were cut back, 4 bases at V and 0 bases at J, with 16 bases in the middle. The CDR3 consists of 17 residues. The germline V gene encodes CDR1 SGHDN and CDR2 FVKESK. The DNA of the CDR3 is TGTGCCAGCAGCCTAGACCCAGCGTTTAGCTCTGGAAACACCATATATTTT. It yields the protein CASSLDPAFSSGNTIYF.

V and J are TRBV18 and TRBJ2-7; TRBD2 might be the D (6 bases). This CDR3 is 14 amino acids long. Trimming left V 3 bases short and J 3 bases short, with 12 bases between. CDR1 and CDR2 from the germline V gene are KGHSH and LQKENI. CDR3 DNA: TGTGCCAGCTCACCCAACCAGGGAGGCTACGAGCAGTACTTC. This translates into CASSPNQGGYEQYF.